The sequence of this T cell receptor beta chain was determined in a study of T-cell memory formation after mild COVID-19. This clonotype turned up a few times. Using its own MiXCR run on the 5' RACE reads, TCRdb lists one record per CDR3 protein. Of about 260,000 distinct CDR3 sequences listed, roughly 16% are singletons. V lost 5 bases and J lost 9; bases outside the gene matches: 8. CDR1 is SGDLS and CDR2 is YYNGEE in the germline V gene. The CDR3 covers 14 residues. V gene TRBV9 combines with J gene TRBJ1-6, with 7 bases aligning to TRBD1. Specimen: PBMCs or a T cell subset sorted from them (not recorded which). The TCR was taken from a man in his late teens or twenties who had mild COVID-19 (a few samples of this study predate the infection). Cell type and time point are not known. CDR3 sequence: CASRAGQDSSPLHF. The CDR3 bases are TGTGCCAGCAGGGCAGGACAGGACTCTTCACCCCTCCACTTT.